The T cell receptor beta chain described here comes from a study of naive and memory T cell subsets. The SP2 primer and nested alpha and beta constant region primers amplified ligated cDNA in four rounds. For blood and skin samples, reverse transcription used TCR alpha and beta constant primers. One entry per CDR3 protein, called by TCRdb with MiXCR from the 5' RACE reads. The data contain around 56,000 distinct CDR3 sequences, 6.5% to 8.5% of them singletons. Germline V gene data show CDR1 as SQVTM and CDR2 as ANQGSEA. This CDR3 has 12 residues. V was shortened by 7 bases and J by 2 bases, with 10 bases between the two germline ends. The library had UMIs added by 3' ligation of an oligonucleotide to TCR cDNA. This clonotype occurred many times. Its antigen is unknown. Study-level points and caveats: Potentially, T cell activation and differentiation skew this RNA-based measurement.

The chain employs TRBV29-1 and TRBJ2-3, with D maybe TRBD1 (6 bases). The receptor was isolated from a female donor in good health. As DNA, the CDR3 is TGCAGCGGGGGGACACCCACAGATACGCAGTATTTT. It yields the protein CSGGTPTDTQYF.